Following are 7 T cell receptor beta chains from one sample sequenced in a study of breast tumors, draining lymph nodes, adjacent tissues. Breast cancer patients provided tissue from their axillary draining lymph nodes. Each CDR3 protein is one row after TCRdb ran MiXCR on the multiplex PCR reads. In the table there are approximately 300,000 distinct CDR3 sequences, 30% to 35% of which are singletons. Sequencing used axillary lymph node tissue. The source of these receptors is a female donor with breast cancer. Some clones in this sample may be carry-over from other donors' samples.

The CDR3 protein is CSASSLVSSTVEQFF. The CDR3 DNA sequence: TGCAGTGCTAGCTCTCTAGTGTCCTCAACCGTTGAGCAGTTCTTC. This sequence joins TRBV20-1 and TRBJ2-1; D call uncertain. Trimming pared 3 bases from V and 9 bases from J, leaving 21 bases between. This CDR3 has 15 amino acids. The germline V gene has CDR1 DFQATT and CDR2 SNEGSKA (reference sequence).

For this clonotype: Being one base from a much bigger clone, this may be a read error. This sequence joins TRBV7-2 and TRBJ2-1; 9 positions match TRBD2. The junction had 4 bases not matched to a gene; V was cut back by 1 base and J by 6 bases. CDR3 size: 15 residues. Germline assignment: CDR1 SGHTA and CDR2 FQGNSA. The CDR3 reads CTSSLGASGANEQFF. CDR3 sequence (DNA): TGTACCAGCAGCTTAGGCGCTAGCGGGGCCAATGAGCAGTTCTTC.

The chain carries TRBV29-1 and TRBJ2-3, with 11 bases fitting TRBD2. V shed 6 bases and J 1 base; nucleotides not matched to a gene: 12. The CDR3 extends over 17 amino acids. Germline V gene sequence: CDR1 SQVTM, CDR2 ANQGSEA. CDR3 DNA: TGCAGCGTAGCCGGGACTAGCGGAGAGGGGGGCACAGATACGCAGTATTTT. It is translated as CSVAGTSGEGGTDTQYF.

In its sample, this clonotype was seen once. A read error may explain this, as a much larger clone is one base away. CDR3 coding DNA: TGTGCCAGCAGCCAATTGACAGGGGGCCGCCAAGAGGCCCAGTACTTC. This gives the protein CASSQLTGGRQEAQYF. The chain employs TRBV4-2 and TRBJ2-5; 10 positions match TRBD1. Germline V lookup: CDR1 LGHNA, CDR2 YNFKEQ. This CDR3 spans 16 amino acids.

This clonotype was detected many times. V and J are TRBV5-1 and TRBJ2-7; D is unresolved. The V and J ends lost 2 bases and 5 bases respectively, with 5 bases between them. The length of the CDR3 is 11 residues. Germline CDR1 SGHRS, CDR2 YFSETQ. In DNA form, the CDR3 reads TGCGCCAGCAGCTTCGGTGACGAGCAGTACTTC. Translating it yields CASSFGDEQYF.

For this clonotype: Possible read error: a much larger clone is one base away. The rearrangement joins TRBV9 to TRBJ1-5; D remains ambiguous. Germline values: CDR1 SGDLS, CDR2 YYNGEE. There are 15 residues in the CDR3. The CDR3 region is CASSVGTTNDQPPHF. The CDR3 nucleotides are TGTGCCAGCAGCGTAGGGACCACGAACGATCAGCCCCCGCATTTT.

V usage is TRBV3-1 and J usage is TRBJ2-3, with 7 bases lining up with TRBD2. The CDR3 covers 14 residues. Losses at the gene ends were 7 bases for V and 2 bases for J; bases not matched to a gene: 6. The germline V gene encodes CDR1 LGHDT and CDR2 YNNKEL (reference sequence). The CDR3 region is CASTPRGDTDTQYF. CDR3 nucleotide sequence: TGTGCCAGCACCCCCCGGGGGGACACAGATACGCAGTATTTT.